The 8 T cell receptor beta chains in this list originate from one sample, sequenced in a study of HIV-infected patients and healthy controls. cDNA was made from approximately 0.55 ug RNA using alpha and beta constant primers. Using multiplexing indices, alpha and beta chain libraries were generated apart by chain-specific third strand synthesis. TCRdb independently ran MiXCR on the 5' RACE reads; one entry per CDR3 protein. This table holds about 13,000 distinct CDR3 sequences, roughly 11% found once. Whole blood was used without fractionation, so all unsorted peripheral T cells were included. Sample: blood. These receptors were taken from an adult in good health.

The CDR3 coding sequence is TGTGCCAGCAGCCGGGTCAGCGGGGCCTACAATGAGCAGTTCTTC. It yields the protein CASSRVSGAYNEQFF. The rearrangement joins TRBV7-9 to TRBJ2-1; 7 bases line up with TRBD2. Losses at the gene ends were 5 bases for V and 2 bases for J; bases not matched to a gene: 6. The CDR3 loop spans 15 amino acids. Germline V gene sequence: CDR1 SEHNR, CDR2 FQNEAQ (reference sequence).

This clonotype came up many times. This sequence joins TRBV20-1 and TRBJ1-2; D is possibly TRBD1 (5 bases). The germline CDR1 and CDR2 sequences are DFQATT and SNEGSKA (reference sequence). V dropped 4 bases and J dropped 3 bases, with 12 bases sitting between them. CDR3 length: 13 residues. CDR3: CSATRDSDYGYTF. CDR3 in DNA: TGCAGTGCTACCCGGGACTCCGACTATGGCTACACCTTC.

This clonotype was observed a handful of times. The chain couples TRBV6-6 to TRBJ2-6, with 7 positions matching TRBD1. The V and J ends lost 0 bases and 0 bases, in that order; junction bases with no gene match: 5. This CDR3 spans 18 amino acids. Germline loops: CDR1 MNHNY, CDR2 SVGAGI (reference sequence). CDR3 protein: CASSYSPGQSSGANVLTF. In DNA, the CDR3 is TGTGCCAGCAGTTACTCACCGGGACAGAGCTCTGGGGCCAACGTCCTGACTTTC.

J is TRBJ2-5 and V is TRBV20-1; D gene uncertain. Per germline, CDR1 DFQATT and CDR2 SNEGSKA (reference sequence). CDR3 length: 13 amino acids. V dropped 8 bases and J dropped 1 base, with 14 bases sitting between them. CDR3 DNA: TGCAGTTTCGGTCACACGGCCCAAGAGACCCAGTACTTC. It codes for CSFGHTAQETQYF.

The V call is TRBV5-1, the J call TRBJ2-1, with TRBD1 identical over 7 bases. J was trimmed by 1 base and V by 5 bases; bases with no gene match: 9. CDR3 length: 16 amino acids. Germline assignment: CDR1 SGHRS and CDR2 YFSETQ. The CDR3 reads CASSHRQGRSYNEQFF. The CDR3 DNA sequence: TGCGCCAGCAGTCATCGACAGGGCCGTTCCTACAATGAGCAGTTCTTC. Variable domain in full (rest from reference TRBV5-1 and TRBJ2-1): KAGVTQTPRYLIKTRGQQVTLSCSPISGHRSVSWYQQTPGQGLQFLFEYFSETQRNKGNFPGRFSGRQFSNSRSEMNVSTLELGDSALYLCASSHRQGRSYNEQFFGPGTRLTVL.

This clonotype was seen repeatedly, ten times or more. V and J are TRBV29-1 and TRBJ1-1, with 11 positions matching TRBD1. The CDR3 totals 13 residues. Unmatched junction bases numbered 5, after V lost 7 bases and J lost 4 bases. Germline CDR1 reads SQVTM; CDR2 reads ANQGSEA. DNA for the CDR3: TGCAGCGGTACCGGGACAGGGGGCACTGAAGCTTTCTTT. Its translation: CSGTGTGGTEAFF.

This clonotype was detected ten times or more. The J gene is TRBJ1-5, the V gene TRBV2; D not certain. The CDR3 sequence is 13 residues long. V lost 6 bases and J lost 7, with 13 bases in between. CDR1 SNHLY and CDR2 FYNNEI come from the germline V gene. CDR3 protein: CASSGIRDQPQHF. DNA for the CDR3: TGTGCCAGCAGCGGGATTAGAGACCAGCCCCAGCATTTT.

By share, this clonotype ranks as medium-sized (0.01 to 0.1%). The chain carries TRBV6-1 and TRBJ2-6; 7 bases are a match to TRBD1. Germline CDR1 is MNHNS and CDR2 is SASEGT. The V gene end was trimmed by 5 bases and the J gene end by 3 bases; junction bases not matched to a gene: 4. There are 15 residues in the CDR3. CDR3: CASSTQGSGANVLTF. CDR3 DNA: TGTGCCAGCAGTACACAGGGGAGTGGGGCCAACGTCCTGACTTTC.